The 8 T cell receptor beta chains listed next were all sequenced from one sample in a study of CXCR3-negative and CXCR3-positive naive CD8 T cells. No antigens are known for them. With UMI labels, 5' RACE was used to prepare the TRB cDNA libraries. TCRdb reprocessed the 5' RACE reads, keeping one entry per CDR3 protein, no DNA. The clone table shows around 160,000 distinct CDR3 sequences, with the ten largest holding 0.25% to 0.3%. Study-level findings and limits: For CXCR3-positive naive cells, TRB CDR3s were more hydrophobic than those of CXCR3-negative naive cells.

The sequencing input was naive CXCR3+ CD8+ T cells from blood. Subset defined: CD45RO-CCR7+CD27+CD95- naive CD8+ T cells expressing CXCR3 (TNR3+). Every receptor here comes from a human donor in good health. Some clones in this sample may be carry-over from other donors' samples.

The chain combines TRBV12-3 or TRBV12-4 with TRBJ2-7; absent DNA, TCRdb's TRBD2 call cannot be checked. The CDR3 is made up of 17 amino acids. The CDR3 spells CASSLGASGRALYEQYF.

The chain joins TRBV7-8 to TRBJ2-5. Germline CDR1 reads SGHVS; CDR2 reads FQNEAQ. The CDR3 sequence is 14 residues long. The CDR3 sequence: CASSLAWAVETQYF.

The rearrangement uses TRBV11-2 and TRBJ2-1; TCRdb picks TRBD1, but there is no DNA to check that call. This CDR3 region has 12 residues. The germline V gene has CDR1 SGHAT and CDR2 FQNNGV. CDR3 sequence: CASSVLPGEQFF.

The J gene is TRBJ2-7, the V gene TRBV2; there is no DNA to check the TCRdb D call of TRBD2. Germline values: CDR1 SNHLY, CDR2 FYNNEI. The CDR3 consists of 14 residues. The CDR3 loop reads CASRGGRFYYEQYF.

The chain carries TRBV20-1 and TRBJ1-1; TCRdb proposes TRBD1, but this gene call is untestable without DNA. CDR1 and CDR2 (germline): DFQATT, SNEGSKA (reference sequence). There are 13 residues in the CDR3. CDR3 sequence: CSARESGGTEAFF.

The rearrangement joins TRBV10-3 to TRBJ1-5. The CDR3 totals 13 residues. Germline V gene data show CDR1 as ENHRY and CDR2 as SYGVKD. The CDR3 here is CAISESTLKPQHF.

V and J are TRBV27 and TRBJ2-7. The length of the CDR3 is 14 residues. Germline CDR1 MNHEY, CDR2 SMNVEV (reference sequence). CDR3 region: CASGQDGSDYEQYF.

This chain uses TRBV29-1 with TRBJ1-3. The CDR3 runs to 12 residues. CDR1 and CDR2 from the germline V gene are SQVTM and ANQGSEA. The chain's CDR3 is CSVVISGNTIYF. The complete variable domain, with remaining parts taken from reference TRBV29-1 and TRBJ1-3, reads SAVISQKPSRDICQRGTSLTIQCQVDSQVTMMFWYRQQPGQSLTLIATANQGSEATYESGFVIDKFPISRPNLTFSTLTVSNMSPEDSSIYLCSVVISGNTIYFGEGSWLTVV.